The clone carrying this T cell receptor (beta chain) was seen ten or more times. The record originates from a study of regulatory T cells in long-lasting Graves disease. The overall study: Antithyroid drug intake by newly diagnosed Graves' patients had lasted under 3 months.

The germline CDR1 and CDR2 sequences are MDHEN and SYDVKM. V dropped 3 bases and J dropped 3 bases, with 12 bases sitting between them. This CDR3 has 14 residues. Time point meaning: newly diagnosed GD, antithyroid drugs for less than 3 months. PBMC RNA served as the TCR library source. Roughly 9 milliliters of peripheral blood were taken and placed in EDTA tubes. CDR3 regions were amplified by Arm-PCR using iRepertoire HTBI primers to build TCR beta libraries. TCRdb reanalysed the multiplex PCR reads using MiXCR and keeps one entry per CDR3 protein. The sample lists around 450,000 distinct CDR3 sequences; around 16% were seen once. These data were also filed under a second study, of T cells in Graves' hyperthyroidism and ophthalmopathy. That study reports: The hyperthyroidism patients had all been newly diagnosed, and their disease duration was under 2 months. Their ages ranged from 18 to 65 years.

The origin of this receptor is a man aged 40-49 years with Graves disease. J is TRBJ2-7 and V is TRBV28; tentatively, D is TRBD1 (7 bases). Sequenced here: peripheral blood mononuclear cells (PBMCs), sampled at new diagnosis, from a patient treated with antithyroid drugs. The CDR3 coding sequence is TGTGCCAGCAGTTTGACAGGGAGGCACTACGAGCAGTACTTC. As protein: CASSLTGRHYEQYF.